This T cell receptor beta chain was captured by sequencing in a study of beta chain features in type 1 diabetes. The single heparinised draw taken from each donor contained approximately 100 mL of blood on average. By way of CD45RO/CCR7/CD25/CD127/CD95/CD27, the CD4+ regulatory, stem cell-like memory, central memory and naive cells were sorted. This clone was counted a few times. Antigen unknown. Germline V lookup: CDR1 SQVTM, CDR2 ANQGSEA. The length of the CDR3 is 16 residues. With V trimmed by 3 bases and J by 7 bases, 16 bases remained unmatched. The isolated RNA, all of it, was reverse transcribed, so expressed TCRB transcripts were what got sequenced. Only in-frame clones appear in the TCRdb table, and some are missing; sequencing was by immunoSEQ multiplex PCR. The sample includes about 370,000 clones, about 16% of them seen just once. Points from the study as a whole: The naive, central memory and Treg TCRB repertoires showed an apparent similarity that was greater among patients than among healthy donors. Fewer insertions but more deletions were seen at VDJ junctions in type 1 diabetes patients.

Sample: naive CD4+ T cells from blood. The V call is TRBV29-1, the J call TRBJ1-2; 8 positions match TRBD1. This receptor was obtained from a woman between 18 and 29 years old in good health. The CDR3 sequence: CSVDPVGGQGGIGYTF. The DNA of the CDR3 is TGCAGCGTTGATCCGGTGGGCGGACAGGGCGGTATTGGCTACACCTTC.